This TCR beta chain is from a study of identical twins. Points from the study as a whole: Less excess twin sharing appeared in beta out-of-frame sequences. Donors were not followed over many years; analysis was cross-sectional.

A note on this clonotype: Its cognate antigen is unknown.

Unique molecular identifiers were present on cDNA, and template switching added a universal primer site. Via MiXCR, TCRdb re-called the 5' RACE reads, giving one row per CDR3 protein. The data show about 690,000 distinct CDR3 sequences, 5.5% to 6.5% seen once. CDR3 length: 14 residues. Trimming removed 1 base from V and 3 bases from J, with 9 bases in between. Germline V CDR1 and CDR2: LGHDT, YNNKEL (reference sequence). The sequence came from a man younger than 30 in good health. The rearrangement uses TRBV3-1 and TRBJ2-5; no clear D gene. Material for sequencing was naive T cells sorted from blood. The DNA for the CDR3 is TGTGCCAGCAGCCAAGGGAGTGGGAAAGAGACCCAGTACTTC. As protein: CASSQGSGKETQYF.